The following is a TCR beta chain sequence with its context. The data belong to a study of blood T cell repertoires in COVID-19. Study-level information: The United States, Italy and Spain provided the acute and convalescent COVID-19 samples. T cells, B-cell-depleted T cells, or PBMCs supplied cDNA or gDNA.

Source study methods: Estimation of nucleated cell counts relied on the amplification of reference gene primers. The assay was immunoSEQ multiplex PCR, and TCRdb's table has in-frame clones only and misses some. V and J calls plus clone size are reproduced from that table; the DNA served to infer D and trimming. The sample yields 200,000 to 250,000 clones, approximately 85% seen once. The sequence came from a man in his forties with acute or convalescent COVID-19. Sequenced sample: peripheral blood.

CDR3 sequence reads: CASSLVGGSNQPQHF. The CDR3 DNA reads TGTGCCAGCAGCTTGGTCGGGGGTAGCAATCAGCCCCAGCATTTT. This chain connects TRBV5-8 to TRBJ1-5, with D possibly being TRBD1 (5 bases). The CDR3 is made up of 15 amino acids. Between the trimmed V and J ends, which lost 0 bases and 0 bases, there was a span of 7 bases. Germline V gene lookup returns CDR1 SGHTS and CDR2 YDEGEE.